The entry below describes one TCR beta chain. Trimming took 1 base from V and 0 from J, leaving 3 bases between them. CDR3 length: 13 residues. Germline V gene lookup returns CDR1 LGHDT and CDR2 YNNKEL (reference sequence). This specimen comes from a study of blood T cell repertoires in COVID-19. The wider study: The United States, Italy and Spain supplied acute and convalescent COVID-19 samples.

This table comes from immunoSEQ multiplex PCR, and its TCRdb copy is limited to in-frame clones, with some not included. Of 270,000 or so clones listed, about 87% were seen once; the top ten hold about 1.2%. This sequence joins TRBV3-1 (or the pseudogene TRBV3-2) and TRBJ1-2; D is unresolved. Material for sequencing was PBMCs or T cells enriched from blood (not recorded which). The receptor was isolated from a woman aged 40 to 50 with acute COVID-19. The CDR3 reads CASSQAANYGYTF. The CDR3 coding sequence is TGTGCCAGCAGCCAAGCTGCTAACTATGGCTACACCTTC.